This T cell receptor (beta chain) was found in a study of OX40 agonist ivuxolimab in advanced cancers. TCRdb keeps only in-frame clones here, not all; method: immunoSEQ multiplex PCR. This table holds about 46,000 clones, 70% to 85% found once. Study conclusions and caveats: No antigen was identified for the clonally expanded peripheral T cells. At doses 0.1 to 3.0 mg/kg, CD4+ and CD8+ clones expanded.

The germline V gene encodes CDR1 SGHAT and CDR2 FQNNGV. The J segment lost 0 bases and the V segment lost 4 bases, leaving 6 bases of the junction unmatched. The CDR3 loop spans 16 amino acids. Regarding this clone: Its antigen is not known.

The TCR originated in an adult with an advanced solid tumor such as melanoma, head and neck, liver or kidney cancer. The sequences come from CD4+ or CD8+ T cells sorted from blood, collected in a trial of the OX40 agonist ivuxolimab. The V gene is TRBV11-2, the J gene TRBJ2-1, with 7 nucleotides matching TRBD2. In DNA form, the CDR3 reads TGTGCCAGCAGCTCGGGGAGGGCAAGCTCCTACAATGAGCAGTTCTTC. Translating it yields CASSSGRASSYNEQFF.